A single sample gave rise to the 21 T cell receptor beta chains below, sequenced in a study of patients and donors after allogeneic stem cell transplantation. TCRdb independently ran MiXCR on the RT-PCR reads; one entry per CDR3 protein. The profile shows roughly 140,000 distinct CDR3 sequences, about 36% of them singletons. Material: blood, either unsorted or a sorted T cell fraction (not recorded which). These receptors originate from a human donor who was either an allogeneic HSCT recipient or a stem cell or donor lymphocyte infusion donor (not recorded which). It is not recorded whose cells these are; they may come from a transplant donor.

This CDR3 reads CSVTSGGAIEQFF. DNA for the CDR3: TGCAGCGTTACTAGCGGGGGGGCCATTGAGCAGTTCTTC. This chain connects TRBV29-1 to TRBJ2-1; the match to TRBD2 covers 13 bases. J gave up 9 bases and V 5 bases, and 4 bases lay outside the gene matches. There are 13 residues in the CDR3. CDR1 and CDR2 from the germline V gene are SQVTM and ANQGSEA.

V usage is TRBV29-1 and J usage is TRBJ2-2, with 8 positions matching TRBD1. CDR3 length equals 14 residues. The germline CDR1 and CDR2 sequences are SQVTM and ANQGSEA. With 1 base clipped from V and 7 bases from J, the junction kept 5 bases outside the gene matches. CDR3 sequence: CSVEGQGKGGELFF. In DNA, the CDR3 is TGCAGCGTTGAAGGACAGGGGAAGGGCGGGGAGCTGTTTTTT.

The gene calls are TRBV6-1 and TRBJ1-1; 9 bases line up with TRBD1. Trimming removed 6 bases from V and 0 bases from J; junction bases left unmatched: 2. This CDR3 is built from 14 residues. Germline assignment: CDR1 MNHNS and CDR2 SASEGT. The CDR3 loop is CASSRDRVNTEAFF. The CDR3 DNA reads TGTGCCAGCAGCCGGGACAGGGTGAACACTGAAGCTTTCTTT.

The chain couples TRBV20-1 to TRBJ2-7; 9 bases line up with TRBD2. J gave up 0 bases and V 5 bases, and 5 bases lay outside the gene matches. Per the germline V gene, CDR1 is DFQATT and CDR2 is SNEGSKA (reference sequence). This CDR3 spans 14 amino acids. CDR3 residues: CSAGTSPSSYEQYF. DNA for the CDR3: TGCAGTGCTGGGACTAGCCCCAGCTCCTACGAGCAGTACTTC.

The chain employs TRBV5-8 and TRBJ2-4; 7 nucleotides line up with TRBD2. Per germline, CDR1 SGHTS and CDR2 YDEGEE. V lost 1 base, J lost 6 bases, and 7 bases stayed unmatched. This CDR3 has 15 residues. The CDR3 sequence: CASSLRLALGNIQYF. The DNA of the CDR3 is TGTGCCAGCAGCTTGAGACTAGCCCTGGGAAACATTCAGTACTTC.

The chain combines TRBV7-9 with TRBJ1-5; D gene unclear. Trimming removed 2 bases from V and 5 bases from J, with 10 bases in between. The CDR3 runs 14 residues. Looked up from germline, CDR1 is SEHNR and CDR2 is FQNEAQ (reference sequence). CDR3 region: CASSLLRGDQPQHF. The CDR3 nucleotides are TGTGCCAGCAGCTTACTCCGGGGTGATCAGCCCCAGCATTTT.

The chain joins TRBV6-5 to TRBJ1-2, with TRBD1 matching 7 bases. In germline, CDR1 is MNHEY, CDR2 SVGAGI. The J segment lost 11 bases and the V segment lost 8 bases, leaving 14 bases of the junction unmatched. The CDR3 runs to 13 residues. The chain's CDR3 is CASLRRGGTEYTF. CDR3 nucleotides: TGTGCCAGCCTGAGGAGGGGGGGGACAGAGTACACCTTC.

This sequence joins TRBV28 and TRBJ2-2; D uncertain. V lost 3 bases, J lost 8 bases, and 22 bases lay in between. The CDR3 has 17 amino acids. CDR1 MDHEN and CDR2 SYDVKM come from the germline V gene. CDR3 in amino acids: CASSFWAFGSPLGELFF. CDR3 nucleotide sequence: TGTGCCAGCAGTTTTTGGGCATTCGGCTCCCCCTTGGGGGAGCTGTTTTTT.

This clonotype came up many times. The V gene is TRBV28, the J gene TRBJ1-5; maybe TRBD1 (5 bases). CDR3 length: 15 amino acids. V was pared by 4 bases and J by 7 bases, with 17 bases between. From germline, CDR1 is MDHEN and CDR2 SYDVKM. CDR3 in DNA: TGTGCCAGCAGTTCCTCGTTTCTCAGGGACCAGCCCCAGCATTTT. Protein product: CASSSSFLRDQPQHF.

There are a few counts of this clonotype. The chain has TRBV11-2 and TRBJ2-1; D ambiguous. This CDR3 contains 14 residues. Between the trimmed V and J ends, which lost 0 bases and 5 bases, there was a span of 8 bases. Germline CDR1 reads SGHAT; CDR2 reads FQNNGV. The DNA of the CDR3 is TGTGCCAGCAGCTTAGATCGAGTGAACAATGAGCAGTTCTTC. Residues: CASSLDRVNNEQFF.

This rearrangement joins TRBV6-1 to TRBJ2-7; 10 bases match TRBD2. This CDR3 comprises 17 residues. Unmatched junction bases numbered 19, after V lost 7 bases and J lost 7 bases. Germline V gene data show CDR1 as MNHNS and CDR2 as SASEGT. CDR3 amino acids: CASTRPGGTSDGREQYF. The CDR3 DNA reads TGTGCCAGCACCAGACCGGGGGGGACTAGCGACGGGCGGGAGCAGTACTTC.

This chain connects TRBV3-1 to TRBJ1-1; D is unclear. Germline values: CDR1 LGHDT, CDR2 YNNKEL (reference sequence). V was shortened by 4 bases and J by 1 base, with 10 bases between the two germline ends. The length of the CDR3 is 14 residues. The CDR3 region has the DNA TGTGCCAGCAGCCGATCCGCCCGGAACACTGAAGCTTTCTTT. Translating it yields CASSRSARNTEAFF.

This clonotype has just a few counts. The chain links TRBV5-1 to TRBJ2-2; D gene ambiguous. CDR1 and CDR2 (germline): SGHRS, YFSETQ. Trimming cost V 7 bases and J 6 bases, with 10 bases left between them. This CDR3 has 12 residues. The CDR3 region has the DNA TGCGCCAGCGTTGTTCCTCCCGGGGAGCTGTTTTTT. Its protein is CASVVPPGELFF.

The chain employs TRBV6-5 and TRBJ2-3; D may match TRBD1 or TRBD2 (5 bases each). CDR1 and CDR2 from the germline V gene are MNHEY and SVGAGI. CDR3 length: 15 amino acids. V gave up 2 bases and J gave up 2 bases, with 11 bases separating them. The CDR3 loop is CASSYLGGNTDTQYF. The CDR3 nucleotides are TGTGCCAGCAGTTACCTTGGGGGAAACACAGATACGCAGTATTTT.

The chain has TRBV5-6 and TRBJ1-5; 8 bases agree with TRBD1. This CDR3 has 17 residues. Germline values: CDR1 SGHDT, CDR2 YYEEEE. J lost 0 bases, V lost 2 bases, and 7 bases had no gene match. The CDR3 here is CASSFSQGVISNQPQHF. The CDR3 nucleotides read TGTGCCAGCAGCTTTTCACAGGGGGTTATTAGCAATCAGCCCCAGCATTTT.

The rearrangement joins TRBV5-5 to TRBJ1-1; D may be TRBD1 (5 bases). The germline V gene encodes CDR1 SGHKS and CDR2 YYEKEE (reference sequence). CDR3 length equals 10 residues. The V and J ends lost 7 bases and 6 bases respectively, with 7 bases between them. The CDR3 loop is CASPGAEAFF. For the CDR3, the DNA is TGTGCCAGCCCGGGGGCTGAAGCTTTCTTT.

The chain joins TRBV20-1 to TRBJ2-2; 8 bases match TRBD2. Germline V CDR1 and CDR2: DFQATT, SNEGSKA (reference sequence). The ends lost 0 bases at V and 4 bases at J; junction bases unmatched: 4. The CDR3 extends over 15 amino acids. The CDR3 coding sequence is TGCAGTGCTAGAGACCGGGGGGGCAGCACCGGGGAGCTGTTTTTT. Translating gives CSARDRGGSTGELFF.

V and J are TRBV4-3 and TRBJ1-1; D gene unclear. The CDR3 covers 12 residues. Germline lookup yields CDR1 LGHNA and CDR2 YSLEER. V was clipped by 3 bases and J by 5 bases, with 7 bases between them. The CDR3 DNA sequence: TGCGCCAGCAGCCAGGGATGGACTGAAGCTTTCTTT. Protein: CASSQGWTEAFF.

The V gene is TRBV28, the J gene TRBJ1-3; D call uncertain. Per germline, CDR1 MDHEN and CDR2 SYDVKM. V shed 6 bases and J shed 3 bases, with 15 bases lying between them. The CDR3 has 15 residues. The CDR3 nucleotides are TGTGCCAGCAGGATAAGCGGGCGGGTTGGAAACACCATATATTTT. It is translated as CASRISGRVGNTIYF.

This clonotype was seen more than once but under ten times. The chain's CDR3 is CATSRGIRRDRRGEKLFF. In DNA, the CDR3 is TGTGCCACCAGCAGGGGGATCCGCCGGGACAGGAGGGGTGAAAAACTGTTTTTT. The chain combines TRBV15 with TRBJ1-4, with 8 bases aligning to TRBD1. The CDR3 has 18 residues. Germline V gene sequence: CDR1 LNHNV, CDR2 YYDKDF (reference sequence). Trimming removed 3 bases from V and 7 bases from J; junction bases left unmatched: 16.

The chain carries TRBV20-1 and TRBJ2-1; TRBD1 aligns across 11 bases. This CDR3 has 15 amino acids. Germline V lookup: CDR1 DFQATT, CDR2 SNEGSKA (reference sequence). J gave up 4 bases and V 6 bases, and 8 bases lay outside the gene matches. This CDR3 is CSAVGDRGTYNEQFF. The CDR3 DNA sequence: TGCAGTGCCGTAGGGGACAGGGGGACTTACAATGAGCAGTTCTTC.